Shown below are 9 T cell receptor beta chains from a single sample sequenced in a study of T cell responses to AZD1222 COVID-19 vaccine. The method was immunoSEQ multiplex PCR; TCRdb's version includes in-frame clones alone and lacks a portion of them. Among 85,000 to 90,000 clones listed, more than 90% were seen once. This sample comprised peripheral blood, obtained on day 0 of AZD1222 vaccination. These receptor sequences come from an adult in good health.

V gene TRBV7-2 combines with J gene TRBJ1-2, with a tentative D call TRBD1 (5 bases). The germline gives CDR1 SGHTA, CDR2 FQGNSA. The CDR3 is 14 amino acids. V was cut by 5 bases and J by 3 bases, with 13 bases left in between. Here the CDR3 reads CASSKKGLDYGYTF. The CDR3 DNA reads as TGTGCCAGCAGCAAAAAGGGACTGGACTATGGCTACACCTTC.

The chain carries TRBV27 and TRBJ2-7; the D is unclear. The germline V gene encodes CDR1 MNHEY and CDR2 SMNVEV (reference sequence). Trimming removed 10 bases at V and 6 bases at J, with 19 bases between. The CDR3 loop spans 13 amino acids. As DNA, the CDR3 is TGTGCCACCTCCGGGTCTGAAACTTCCGAGCAGTACTTC. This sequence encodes CATSGSETSEQYF.

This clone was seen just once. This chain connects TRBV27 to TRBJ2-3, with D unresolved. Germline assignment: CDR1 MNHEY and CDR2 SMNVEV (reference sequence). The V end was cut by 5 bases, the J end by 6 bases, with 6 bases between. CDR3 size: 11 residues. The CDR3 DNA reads TGTGCCAGCAGTCCCGGGGATACGCAGTATTTT. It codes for CASSPGDTQYF.

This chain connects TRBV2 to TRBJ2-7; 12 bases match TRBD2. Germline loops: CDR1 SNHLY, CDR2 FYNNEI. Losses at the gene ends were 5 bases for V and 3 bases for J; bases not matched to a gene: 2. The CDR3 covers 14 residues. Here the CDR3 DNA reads TGTGCCAGCAGTTGGACTAGCGGGGTCTACGAGCAGTACTTC. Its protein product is CASSWTSGVYEQYF.

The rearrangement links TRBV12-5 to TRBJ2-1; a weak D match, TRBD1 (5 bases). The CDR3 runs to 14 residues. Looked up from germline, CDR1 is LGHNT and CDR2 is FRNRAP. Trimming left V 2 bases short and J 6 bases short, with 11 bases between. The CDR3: CASGLPGKGNEQFF. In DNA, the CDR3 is TGTGCTAGTGGTTTGCCAGGGAAGGGCAATGAGCAGTTCTTC.

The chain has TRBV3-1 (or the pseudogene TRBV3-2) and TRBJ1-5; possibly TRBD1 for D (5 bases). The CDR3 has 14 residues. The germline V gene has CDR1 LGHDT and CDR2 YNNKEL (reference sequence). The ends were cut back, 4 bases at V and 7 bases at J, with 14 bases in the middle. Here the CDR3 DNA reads TGTGCCAGCAGCCCTACGCAGAGGGGACAGCCCCAGCATTTT. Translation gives CASSPTQRGQPQHF.

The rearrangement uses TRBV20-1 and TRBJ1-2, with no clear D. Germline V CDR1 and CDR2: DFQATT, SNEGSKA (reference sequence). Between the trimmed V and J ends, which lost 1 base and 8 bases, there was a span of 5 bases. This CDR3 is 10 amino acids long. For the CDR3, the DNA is TGCAGTGCTAGAGCTGAGGGCTACACCTTC. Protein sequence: CSARAEGYTF.

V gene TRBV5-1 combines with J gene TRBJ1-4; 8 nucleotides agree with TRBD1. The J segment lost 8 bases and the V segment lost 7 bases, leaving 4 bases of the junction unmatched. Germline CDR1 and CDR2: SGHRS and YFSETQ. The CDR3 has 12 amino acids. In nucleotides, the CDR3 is TGCGCCAGCCAGGGGGCAGGAGAAAAACTGTTTTTT. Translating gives CASQGAGEKLFF.

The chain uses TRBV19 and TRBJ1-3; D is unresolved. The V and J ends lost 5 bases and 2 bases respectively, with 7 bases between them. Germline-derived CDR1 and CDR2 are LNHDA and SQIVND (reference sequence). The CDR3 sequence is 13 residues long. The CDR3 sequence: CASSEGTGNTIYF. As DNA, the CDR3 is TGTGCCAGTAGTGAGGGTACTGGAAACACCATATATTTT.